This TCR beta chain comes out of a study of blood T cell repertoires in COVID-19. Whole-study context: Italy, Spain and the United States were the sources of the convalescent and acute COVID-19 samples.

Clones were read by immunoSEQ multiplex PCR, and TCRdb kept only the in-frame ones, dropping some. The sample lists about 170,000 clones, under 85% seen once, with roughly 12% in the top ten. Donors were grouped by their self-reported clinical history. Either two negative PCRs, clearance, or symptom resolution qualified Cohort 3 donors as recovered. Germline V gene lookup returns CDR1 LGHDT and CDR2 YNNKEL (reference sequence). V was pared by 7 bases and J by 0 bases, with 7 bases between. There are 14 residues in the CDR3. This TCR derives from a man in his fifties or sixties who had recovered from COVID-19. The source material was PBMCs or T cells enriched from blood (not recorded which). V is TRBV3-1 (or the pseudogene TRBV3-2) and J is TRBJ2-6, with no clear D. Here the CDR3 DNA reads TGTGCCAGCAAACAGAGCTCTGGGGCCAACGTCCTGACTTTC. This codes for CASKQSSGANVLTF.